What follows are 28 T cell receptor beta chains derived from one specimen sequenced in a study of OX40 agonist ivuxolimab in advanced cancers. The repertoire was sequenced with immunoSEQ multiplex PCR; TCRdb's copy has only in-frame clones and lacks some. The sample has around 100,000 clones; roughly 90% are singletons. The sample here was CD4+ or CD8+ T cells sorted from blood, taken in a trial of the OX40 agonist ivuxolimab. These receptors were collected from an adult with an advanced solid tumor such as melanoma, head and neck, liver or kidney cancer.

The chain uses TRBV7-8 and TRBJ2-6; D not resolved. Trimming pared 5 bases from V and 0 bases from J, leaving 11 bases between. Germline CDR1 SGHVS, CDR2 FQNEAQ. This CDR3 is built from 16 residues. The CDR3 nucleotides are TGTGCCAGCAGCCCAGTTACTTTCTCTGGGGCCAACGTCCTGACTTTC. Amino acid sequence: CASSPVTFSGANVLTF.

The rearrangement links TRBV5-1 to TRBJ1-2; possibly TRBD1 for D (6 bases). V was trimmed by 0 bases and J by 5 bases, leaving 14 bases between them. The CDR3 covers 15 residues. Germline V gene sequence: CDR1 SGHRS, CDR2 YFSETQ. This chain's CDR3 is CASSLAGGAGYGYTF. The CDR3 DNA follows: TGCGCCAGCAGCTTGGCCGGGGGGGCCGGGTATGGCTACACCTTC.

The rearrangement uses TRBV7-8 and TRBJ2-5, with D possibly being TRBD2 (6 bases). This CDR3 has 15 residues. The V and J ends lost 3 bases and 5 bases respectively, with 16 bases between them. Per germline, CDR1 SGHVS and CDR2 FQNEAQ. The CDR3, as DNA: TGTGCCAGCAGCTTCCCGGGAGCCCCCAGGGAGACCCAGTACTTC. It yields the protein CASSFPGAPRETQYF.

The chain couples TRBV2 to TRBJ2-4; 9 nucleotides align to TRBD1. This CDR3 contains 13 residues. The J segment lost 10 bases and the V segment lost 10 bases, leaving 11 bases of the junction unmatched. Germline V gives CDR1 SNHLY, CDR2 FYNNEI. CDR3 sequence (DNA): TGTGCCACCCCGGGACAGGGAGGGGGGATTCAGTACTTC. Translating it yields CATPGQGGGIQYF.

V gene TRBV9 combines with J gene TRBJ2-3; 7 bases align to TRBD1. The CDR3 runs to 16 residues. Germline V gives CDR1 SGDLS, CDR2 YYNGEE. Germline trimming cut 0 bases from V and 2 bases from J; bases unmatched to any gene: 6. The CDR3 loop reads CASSVGRQGYTDTQYF. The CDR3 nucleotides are TGTGCCAGCAGCGTAGGCAGACAGGGTTACACAGATACGCAGTATTTT.

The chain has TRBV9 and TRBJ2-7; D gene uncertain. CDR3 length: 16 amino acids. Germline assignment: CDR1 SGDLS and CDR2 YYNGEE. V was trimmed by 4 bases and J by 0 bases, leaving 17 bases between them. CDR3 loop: CASSPSPGASSYEQYF. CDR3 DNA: TGTGCCAGCAGCCCTTCCCCAGGCGCGAGCTCCTACGAGCAGTACTTC.

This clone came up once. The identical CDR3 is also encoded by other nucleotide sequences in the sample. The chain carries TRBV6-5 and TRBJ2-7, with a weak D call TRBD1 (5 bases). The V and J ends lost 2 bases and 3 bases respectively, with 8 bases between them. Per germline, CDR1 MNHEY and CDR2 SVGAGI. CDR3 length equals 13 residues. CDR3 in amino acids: CASSYRQGYEQYF. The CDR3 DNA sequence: TGTGCCAGCAGTTACCGCCAGGGCTACGAGCAGTACTTC.

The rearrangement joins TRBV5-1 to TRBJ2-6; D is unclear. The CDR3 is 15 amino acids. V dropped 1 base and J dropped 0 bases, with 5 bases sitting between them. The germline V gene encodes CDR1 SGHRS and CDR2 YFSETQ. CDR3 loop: CASSLRDSGANVLTF. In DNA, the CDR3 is TGCGCCAGCAGCTTGAGGGACTCTGGGGCCAACGTCCTGACTTTC.

The CDR3 DNA reads as TGTGCCAGCAGCCTCCCGCCTCTGGGAAACATTCAGTACTTC. This translates into CASSLPPLGNIQYF. The chain couples TRBV7-8 to TRBJ2-4; no firm D call. The CDR3 length is 14 residues. Trimming removed 5 bases at V and 6 bases at J, with 14 bases between. Germline CDR1 is SGHVS and CDR2 is FQNEAQ.

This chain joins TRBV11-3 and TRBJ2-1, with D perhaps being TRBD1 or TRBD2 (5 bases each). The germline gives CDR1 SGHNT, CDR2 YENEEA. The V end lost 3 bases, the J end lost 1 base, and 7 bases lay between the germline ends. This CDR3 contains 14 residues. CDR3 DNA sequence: TGTGCCAGCAGCTTTGGGGGTTCCTACAATGAGCAGTTCTTC. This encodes CASSFGGSYNEQFF.

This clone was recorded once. The chain's CDR3 is CASIGSGAAYNEQFF. CDR3 nucleotide sequence: TGTGCCAGCATCGGGAGCGGGGCTGCCTACAATGAGCAGTTCTTC. This rearrangement joins TRBV7-9 to TRBJ2-1; 7 bases align to TRBD2. Looked up from germline, CDR1 is SEHNR and CDR2 is FQNEAQ (reference sequence). The CDR3 extends over 15 amino acids. J lost 2 bases, V lost 7 bases, and 8 bases had no gene match.

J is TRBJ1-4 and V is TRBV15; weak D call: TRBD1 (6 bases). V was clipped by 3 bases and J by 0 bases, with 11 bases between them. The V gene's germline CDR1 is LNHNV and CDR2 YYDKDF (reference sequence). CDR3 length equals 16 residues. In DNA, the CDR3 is TGTGCCACCAGCAGGGACAGAATCGCAACTAATGAAAAACTGTTTTTT. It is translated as CATSRDRIATNEKLFF.

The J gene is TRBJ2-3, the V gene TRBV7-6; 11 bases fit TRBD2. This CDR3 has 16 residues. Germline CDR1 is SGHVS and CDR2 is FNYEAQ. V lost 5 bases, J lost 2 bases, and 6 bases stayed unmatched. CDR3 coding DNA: TGTGCCAGCAGCAGACGGACTAGCGGGCACACAGATACGCAGTATTTT. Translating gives CASSRRTSGHTDTQYF.

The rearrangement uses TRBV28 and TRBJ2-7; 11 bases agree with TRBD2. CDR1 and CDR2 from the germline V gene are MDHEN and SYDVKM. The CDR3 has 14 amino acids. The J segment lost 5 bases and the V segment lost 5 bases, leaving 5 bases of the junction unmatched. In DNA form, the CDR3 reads TGTGCCAGCAGTCCGTTAGCGGGAGGGAACGAGCAGTACTTC. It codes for CASSPLAGGNEQYF.

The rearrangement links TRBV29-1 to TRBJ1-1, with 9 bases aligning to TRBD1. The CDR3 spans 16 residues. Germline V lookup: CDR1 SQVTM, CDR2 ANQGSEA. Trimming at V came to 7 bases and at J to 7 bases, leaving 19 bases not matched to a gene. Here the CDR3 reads CSAGGRTGGSLDEAFF. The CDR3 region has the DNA TGCAGCGCGGGGGGCCGAACAGGGGGCAGCCTAGATGAAGCTTTCTTT.

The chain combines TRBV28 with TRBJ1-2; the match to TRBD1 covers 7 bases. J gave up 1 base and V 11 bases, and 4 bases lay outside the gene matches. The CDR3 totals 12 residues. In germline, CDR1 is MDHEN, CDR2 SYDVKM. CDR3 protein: CADRDRNYGYTF. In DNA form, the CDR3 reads TGTGCCGACAGGGACCGTAACTATGGCTACACCTTC.

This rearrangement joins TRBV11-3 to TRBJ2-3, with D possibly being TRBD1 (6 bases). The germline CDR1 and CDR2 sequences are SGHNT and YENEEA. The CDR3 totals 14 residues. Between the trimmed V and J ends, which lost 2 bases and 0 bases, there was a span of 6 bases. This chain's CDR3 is CASSLTGSTDTQYF. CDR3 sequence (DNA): TGTGCCAGCAGCTTAACAGGGAGCACAGATACGCAGTATTTT.

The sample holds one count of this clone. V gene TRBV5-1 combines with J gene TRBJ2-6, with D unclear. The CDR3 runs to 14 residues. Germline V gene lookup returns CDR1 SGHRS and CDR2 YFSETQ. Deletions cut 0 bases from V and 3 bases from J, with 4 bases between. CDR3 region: CASSLGFGANVLTF. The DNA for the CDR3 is TGCGCCAGCAGCTTGGGGTTTGGGGCCAACGTCCTGACTTTC.

DNA of the CDR3: TGTGCCAGCAGTGCATCGACAGGGGCCCATCAGCCCCAGCATTTT. It encodes CASSASTGAHQPQHF. The chain carries TRBV28 and TRBJ1-5, with 8 bases identical to TRBD1. The CDR3 is 15 residues long. The V segment lost 5 bases and the J segment 5 bases; nucleotides outside the gene matches: 8. The germline CDR1 and CDR2 sequences are MDHEN and SYDVKM.

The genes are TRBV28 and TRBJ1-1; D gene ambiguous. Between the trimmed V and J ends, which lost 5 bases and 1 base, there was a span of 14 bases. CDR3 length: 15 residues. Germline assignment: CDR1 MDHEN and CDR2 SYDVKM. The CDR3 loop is CASSEPGPGNTEAFF. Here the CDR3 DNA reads TGTGCCAGCAGTGAACCGGGCCCTGGGAACACTGAAGCTTTCTTT.

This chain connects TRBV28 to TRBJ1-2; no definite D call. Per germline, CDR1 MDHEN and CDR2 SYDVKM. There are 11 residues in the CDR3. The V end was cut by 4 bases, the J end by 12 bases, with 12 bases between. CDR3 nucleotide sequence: TGTGCCAGCAGTTCTGATCGAGCCGACACCTTC. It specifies CASSSDRADTF.

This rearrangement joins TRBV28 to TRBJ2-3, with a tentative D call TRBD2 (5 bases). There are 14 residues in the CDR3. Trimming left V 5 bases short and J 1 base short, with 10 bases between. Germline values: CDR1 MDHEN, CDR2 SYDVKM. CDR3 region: CASSVPGGTDTQYF. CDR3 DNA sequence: TGTGCCAGCAGTGTCCCCGGGGGCACAGATACGCAGTATTTT. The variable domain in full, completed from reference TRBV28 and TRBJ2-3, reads DVKVTQSSRYLVKRTGEKVFLECVQDMDHENMFWYRQDPGLGLRLIYFSYDVKMKEKGDIPEGYSVSREKKERFSLILESASTNQTSMYLCASSVPGGTDTQYFGPGTRLTVL.

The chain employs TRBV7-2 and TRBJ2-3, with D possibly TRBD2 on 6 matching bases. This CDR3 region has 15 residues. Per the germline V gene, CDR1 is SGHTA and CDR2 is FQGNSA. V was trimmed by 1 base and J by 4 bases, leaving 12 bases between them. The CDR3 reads CASSLGGRESDTQYF. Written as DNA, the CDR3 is TGTGCCAGCAGCTTAGGCGGTCGGGAGTCAGATACGCAGTATTTT.

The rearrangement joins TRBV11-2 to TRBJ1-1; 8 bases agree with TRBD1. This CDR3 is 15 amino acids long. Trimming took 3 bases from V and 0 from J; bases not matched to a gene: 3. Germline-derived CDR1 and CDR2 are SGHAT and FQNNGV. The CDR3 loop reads CASSFQGAVNTEAFF. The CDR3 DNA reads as TGTGCCAGCAGCTTTCAGGGGGCTGTGAACACTGAAGCTTTCTTT.

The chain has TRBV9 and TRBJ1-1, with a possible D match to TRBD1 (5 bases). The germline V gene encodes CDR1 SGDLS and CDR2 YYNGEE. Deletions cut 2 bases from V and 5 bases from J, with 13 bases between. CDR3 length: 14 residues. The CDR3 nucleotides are TGTGCCAGCAGCGTCCGCTCGGGGGAAACTGAAGCTTTCTTT. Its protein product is CASSVRSGETEAFF. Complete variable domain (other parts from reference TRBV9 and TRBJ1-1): DSGVTQTPKHLITATGQRVTLRCSPRSGDLSVYWYQQSLDQGLQFLIQYYNGEERAKGNILERFSAQQFPDLHSELNLSSLELGDSALYFCASSVRSGETEAFFGQGTRLTVV.

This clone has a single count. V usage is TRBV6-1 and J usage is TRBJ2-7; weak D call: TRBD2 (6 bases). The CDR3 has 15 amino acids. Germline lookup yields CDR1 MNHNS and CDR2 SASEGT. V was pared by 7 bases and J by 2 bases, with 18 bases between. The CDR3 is CASNPSGTETYEQYF. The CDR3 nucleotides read TGTGCCAGCAACCCTTCCGGGACTGAAACCTACGAGCAGTACTTC.

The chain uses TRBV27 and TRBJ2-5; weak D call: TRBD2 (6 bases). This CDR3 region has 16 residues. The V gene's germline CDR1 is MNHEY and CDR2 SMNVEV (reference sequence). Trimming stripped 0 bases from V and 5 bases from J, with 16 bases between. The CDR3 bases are TGTGCCAGCAGTTTATCGGCCCCCGGAGGGCTTGAGACCCAGTACTTC. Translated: CASSLSAPGGLETQYF.

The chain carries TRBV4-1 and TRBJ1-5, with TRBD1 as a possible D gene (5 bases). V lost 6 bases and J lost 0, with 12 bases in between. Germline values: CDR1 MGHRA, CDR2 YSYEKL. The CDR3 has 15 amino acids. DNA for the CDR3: TGCGCCAGCAGATATGGGACGGATAGCAATCAGCCCCAGCATTTT. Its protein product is CASRYGTDSNQPQHF.